The source of this TCR beta chain is a study of cytomegalovirus exposure and HLA in healthy donors. For the study at large: A data release that came early held approximately 85 million unique TCRs from HLA-typed donors. Study conclusions and caveats: Cytomegalovirus association was listed for 150 or so TCR beta chains. An analysis that came later showed most CMV-associated TCR beta chains appearing HLA-restricted. In a later analysis, specific HLA alleles were associated with 15,000 to 20,000 TCR beta sequences at a 0.05 false discovery rate.

The germline CDR1 and CDR2 sequences are SGDLS and YYNGEE. Trimming took 0 bases from V and 6 from J, leaving 10 bases between them. This CDR3 spans 15 amino acids. The PCR ran on 60 Vbeta and 13 Jbeta primers. Assay: immunoSEQ multiplex PCR; the TCRdb copy retains only in-frame clones and omits some. The sample has more than 100,000 clones; 80% are singletons. Turning to this clone: What it binds is unknown.

This sequence originates from a female donor in good health and CMV-seropositive. Sequenced input: PBMCs. The V and J genes are TRBV9 and TRBJ1-6; D may be TRBD1 (6 bases). Here the CDR3 reads CASSVEGGGNSPLHF. The CDR3 DNA reads TGTGCCAGCAGCGTAGAGGGGGGGGGTAATTCACCCCTCCACTTT.